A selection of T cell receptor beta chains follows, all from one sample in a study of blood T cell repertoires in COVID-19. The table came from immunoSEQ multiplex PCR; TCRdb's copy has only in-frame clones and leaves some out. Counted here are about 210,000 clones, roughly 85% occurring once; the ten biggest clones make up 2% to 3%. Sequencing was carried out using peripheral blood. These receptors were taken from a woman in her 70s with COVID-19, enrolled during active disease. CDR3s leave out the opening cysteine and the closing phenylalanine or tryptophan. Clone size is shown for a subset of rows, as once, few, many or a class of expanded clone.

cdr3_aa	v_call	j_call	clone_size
ASSQDLNYGYT	TRBV4-3	TRBJ1-2	.
ASSPQNQVEAF	TRBV7-2	TRBJ1-1	.
ASSLTGVRDSGANVLT	TRBV21-1	TRBJ2-6	.
ASRSGLEGYT	TRBV6-5	TRBJ1-2	.
ASRSGQLNSPLH	TRBV9	TRBJ1-6	few
ASSQEGLLEGNSPLH	TRBV14	TRBJ1-6	.
AWSGTGGNSPLH	TRBV30	TRBJ1-6	.
ASSLTGYNEQF	TRBV7-2	TRBJ2-1	.
ASSPRGYTQY	TRBV5-8	TRBJ2-3	.
ASSVAPTADSNQPQH	TRBV9	TRBJ1-5	once
SAPREAEY	TRBV20-1	TRBJ2-3	once
ASSALSGRGETQY	TRBV9	TRBJ2-5	once
ASSSLAYRVGTNEKLF	TRBV7-2	TRBJ1-4	.
ASSSSSGGWTGELF	TRBV7-2	TRBJ2-2	.
ASRQGQGASYGYT	TRBV27	TRBJ1-2	.
ASSLAGEGTEAF	TRBV7-2	TRBJ1-1	.
ASGLDASGSSYNEQF	TRBV12-5	TRBJ2-1	.
ASTTPSGNEQF	TRBV19	TRBJ2-1	.
ASSLRSSPQGYT	TRBV27	TRBJ1-2	.
ATSETTGGAGGGTDTQY	TRBV24-1	TRBJ2-3	.
ASSPNRDSYNEQF	TRBV7-3	TRBJ2-1	.
ASRGTVTGELF	TRBV2	TRBJ2-2	.
ASSQTGDYGYT	TRBV4-1	TRBJ1-2	.
ASSQLGTGSETQY	TRBV2	TRBJ2-3	.
ASSLRGGLDTEAF	TRBV6-2/TRBV6-3	TRBJ1-1	.
ASSYTTGVNGYT	TRBV6-6	TRBJ1-2	.
ASSSGGPSGWNEQF	TRBV5-4	TRBJ2-1	.
ASTPAGRDSYEQY	TRBV5-5	TRBJ2-7	once
ASSVALAGATNTGELF	TRBV9	TRBJ2-2	.
ASSPSRGEDGYT	TRBV18	TRBJ1-2	.
ASSIDQNSGNTIY	TRBV19	TRBJ1-3	.
ASSLSPNQPQH	TRBV7-2	TRBJ1-5	.
ASSSGLIYNSPLH	TRBV5-8	TRBJ1-6	.
SVVGEPYEQY	TRBV29-1	TRBJ2-7	.
ASSYGTGDHYGYT	TRBV6-2/TRBV6-3	TRBJ1-2	.